One and the same sample provided the 29 T cell receptor beta chains below, sequenced in a study of shared clonotypes between healthy human individuals. The repertoire was sequenced with immunoSEQ multiplex PCR; TCRdb's copy has only in-frame clones and lacks some. Among 2 million to 2.5 million clones, about 92% were seen once, and the ten largest hold roughly 0.36%. The sample taken for sequencing was naive CD4+ T cells from PBMCs. Subset denoted: CD45RA+ positively selected. The receptors derive from a man between 18 and 35 years old in good health. Some clones in this sample may be carry-over from other donors' samples.

The V gene is TRBV30, the J gene TRBJ2-7; TRBD2 matches at 7 bases. CDR3 length equals 11 residues. V was pared by 5 bases and J by 2 bases, with 0 bases of the junction left unmatched. The germline V gene has CDR1 GTSNPN and CDR2 SVGIG (reference sequence). The CDR3 nucleotides read TGTGCCTGGGGGGGGGCCTACGAGCAGTACTTC. Residues: CAWGGAYEQYF.

The chain couples TRBV28 to TRBJ1-5; the match to TRBD1 covers 10 bases. V trimming: 3 bases; J trimming: 6 bases; junction bases outside the gene matches: 8. Germline V gene sequence: CDR1 MDHEN, CDR2 SYDVKM. The CDR3 consists of 16 residues. The CDR3 coding sequence is TGTGCCAGCAGTTTCCCTGACAGGGGGCGCTTTCAGCCCCAGCATTTT. Translation: CASSFPDRGRFQPQHF.

V is TRBV28 and J is TRBJ1-2; 7 bases are a match to TRBD1. This CDR3 has 14 residues. After removal of 6 bases from V and 3 bases from J, the junction contained 7 bases not matched to a gene. Germline V gene lookup returns CDR1 MDHEN and CDR2 SYDVKM. The CDR3 DNA is TGTGCCAGCAGATCGGGACAGTTAGACTATGGCTACACCTTC. It encodes CASRSGQLDYGYTF.

The V call is TRBV18, the J call TRBJ1-1; D might be TRBD1 (6 bases). Germline lookup yields CDR1 KGHSH and CDR2 LQKENI. The CDR3 covers 14 residues. Trimming took off 4 bases at V and 7 bases at J, with 16 bases between the two ends. CDR3 protein: CASSLSEGGVEAFF. CDR3 sequence (DNA): TGTGCCAGCTCACTCTCCGAAGGGGGGGTTGAAGCTTTCTTT.

The gene calls are TRBV28 and TRBJ2-3; D may be TRBD1 or TRBD2 (7 bases each). V lost 4 bases to trimming and J lost 6 bases, with 20 bases between them. The CDR3 has 16 residues. CDR1 and CDR2 (germline): MDHEN, SYDVKM. CDR3 sequence reads: CASSSPRGRGGDTQYF. The CDR3 nucleotides are TGTGCCAGCAGTTCCCCAAGGGGGCGCGGGGGCGATACGCAGTATTTT.

To note about this clone: The same CDR3 arises from other DNA sequences in this sample as well. The gene calls are TRBV18 and TRBJ2-5; TRBD1 agrees at 9 bases. The CDR3 contains 14 residues. Looked up from germline, CDR1 is KGHSH and CDR2 is LQKENI. The V segment lost 3 bases and the J segment 3 bases; nucleotides outside the gene matches: 2. The CDR3 DNA is TGTGCCAGCTCACCCCGGACAGGGGAAGAGACCCAGTACTTC. Translating gives CASSPRTGEETQYF.

This chain joins TRBV5-1 and TRBJ2-1; 9 positions agree with TRBD2. The V and J ends lost 4 bases and 2 bases, in that order; junction bases with no gene match: 10. Per the germline V gene, CDR1 is SGHRS and CDR2 is YFSETQ. This CDR3 region has 17 residues. The CDR3 sequence: CASSPSAGGPPYNEQFF. DNA for the CDR3: TGCGCCAGCAGCCCCAGCGCGGGAGGGCCCCCCTACAATGAGCAGTTCTTC. The whole variable domain, filled in from reference TRBV5-1 and TRBJ2-1, reads KAGVTQTPRYLIKTRGQQVTLSCSPISGHRSVSWYQQTPGQGLQFLFEYFSETQRNKGNFPGRFSGRQFSNSRSEMNVSTLELGDSALYLCASSPSAGGPPYNEQFFGPGTRLTVL.

The J gene is TRBJ2-5, the V gene TRBV19; D possibly corresponds to TRBD2 (6 bases). This CDR3 region has 16 residues. V gave up 5 bases and J gave up 2 bases, with 18 bases separating them. Germline lookup yields CDR1 LNHDA and CDR2 SQIVND (reference sequence). CDR3 in DNA: TGTGCCAGTAGTGGAGGGAGGTCATGGTGGCAAGAGACCCAGTACTTC. Protein sequence: CASSGGRSWWQETQYF.

The V gene is TRBV27, the J gene TRBJ2-1, with a possible D match to TRBD2 (10 bases). Germline V gene data show CDR1 as MNHEY and CDR2 as SMNVEV (reference sequence). V was trimmed by 8 bases and J by 5 bases, leaving 28 bases between them. This CDR3 has 18 residues. The CDR3 DNA follows: TGTGCCAGCGGAGGGGACAGGGAAGAGCGGGAGGGCAACAATGAGCAGTTCTTC. This gives the protein CASGGDREEREGNNEQFF.

V usage is TRBV5-1 and J usage is TRBJ2-3; D possibly corresponds to TRBD1 (5 bases). The CDR3 loop spans 14 amino acids. Between the trimmed V and J ends, which lost 7 bases and 0 bases, there was a span of 12 bases. Germline CDR1 and CDR2: SGHRS and YFSETQ. The CDR3: CASRPRVSTDTQYF. CDR3 in DNA: TGCGCCAGCCGCCCCAGGGTGAGCACAGATACGCAGTATTTT.

V usage is TRBV5-1 and J usage is TRBJ2-3; D gene uncertain. This CDR3 is built from 11 residues. V lost 7 bases and J 5 bases, leaving 8 bases between the germline ends. CDR1 and CDR2 (germline): SGHRS, YFSETQ. The CDR3 bases are TGCGCCAGCCTCCTCCGAGATACGCAGTATTTT. This encodes CASLLRDTQYF. Based on the CDR3 plus reference TRBV5-1 and TRBJ2-3, the full variable domain is KAGVTQTPRYLIKTRGQQVTLSCSPISGHRSVSWYQQTPGQGLQFLFEYFSETQRNKGNFPGRFSGRQFSNSRSEMNVSTLELGDSALYLCASLLRDTQYFGPGTRLTVL.

The J gene is TRBJ1-1, the V gene TRBV9; D not certain. CDR1 is SGDLS and CDR2 is YYNGEE in the germline V gene. This CDR3 contains 10 residues. V shed 10 bases and J shed 1 base, with 5 bases lying between them. The CDR3 DNA reads as TGTGCCCCTGGGAACACTGAAGCTTTCTTT. Residues: CAPGNTEAFF. Supplemented by reference TRBV9 and TRBJ1-1, the full variable domain reads DSGVTQTPKHLITATGQRVTLRCSPRSGDLSVYWYQQSLDQGLQFLIQYYNGEERAKGNILERFSAQQFPDLHSELNLSSLELGDSALYFCAPGNTEAFFGQGTRLTVV.

The J gene is TRBJ2-5, the V gene TRBV7-3, with 10 bases lining up with TRBD1. Germline assignment: CDR1 SGHTA and CDR2 FQGTGA. The CDR3 is 16 amino acids. Germline trimming cut 4 bases from V and 5 bases from J; bases unmatched to any gene: 10. CDR3 nucleotides: TGTGCCAGCAGCTCACCTACCGGACAGGGGGAGGAGACCCAGTACTTC. Its translation: CASSSPTGQGEETQYF. Supplemented by reference TRBV7-3 and TRBJ2-5, the full variable domain reads GAGVSQTPSNKVTEKGKYVELRCDPISGHTALYWYRQSLGQGPEFLIYFQGTGAADDSGLPNDRFFAVRPEGSVSTLKIQRTERGDSAVYLCASSSPTGQGEETQYFGPGTRLLVL.

The chain carries TRBV4-1 and TRBJ2-3, with 16 bases matching TRBD2. This CDR3 contains 17 residues. Trimming at V came to 1 base and at J to 4 bases, leaving 2 bases not matched to a gene. Germline V CDR1 and CDR2: MGHRA, YSYEKL. In DNA, the CDR3 is TGCGCCAGCAGCCAAGGGGGACTAGCGGGAGGGCCAGATACGCAGTATTTT. Translated, it gives CASSQGGLAGGPDTQYF.

The chain employs TRBV9 and TRBJ2-2; 12 nucleotides line up with TRBD2. CDR1 is SGDLS and CDR2 is YYNGEE in the germline V gene. Trimming at V came to 4 bases and at J to 6 bases, leaving 10 bases not matched to a gene. CDR3 size: 17 residues. The CDR3 DNA reads TGTGCCAGCAGCCCCATGCGACTAGCGGGAGTCCCCGGGGAGCTGTTTTTT. This sequence encodes CASSPMRLAGVPGELFF.

The chain couples TRBV9 to TRBJ1-5; tentatively, D is TRBD1 (5 bases). Trimming cost V 4 bases and J 4 bases, with 15 bases left between them. Germline V lookup: CDR1 SGDLS, CDR2 YYNGEE. This CDR3 is built from 15 residues. CDR3 nucleotide sequence: TGTGCCAGCAGCCTCACTGGGGGGAAGAATCAGCCCCAGCATTTT. It yields the protein CASSLTGGKNQPQHF.

V is TRBV5-1 and J is TRBJ2-7; 10 bases are shared with TRBD1. This CDR3 has 15 residues. V gave up 7 bases and J gave up 6 bases; unmatched junction bases: 13. Germline V gene sequence: CDR1 SGHRS, CDR2 YFSETQ. The CDR3 loop reads CASSVGTGDRREQYF. The CDR3, as DNA: TGCGCCAGCTCGGTGGGGACAGGGGATCGTCGCGAGCAGTACTTC.

This clone was counted a single time. This specimen includes other DNA sequences encoding the same CDR3. This chain connects TRBV5-1 to TRBJ2-7, with 7 positions matching TRBD1. Germline V CDR1 and CDR2: SGHRS, YFSETQ. CDR3 size: 14 residues. Trimming at V came to 0 bases and at J to 1 base, leaving 1 base not matched to a gene. CDR3 region: CASSLGQGSYEQYF. Here the CDR3 DNA reads TGCGCCAGCAGCTTGGGACAGGGATCCTACGAGCAGTACTTC.

Note on this clone: Distinct nucleotide sequences in the sample also encode this CDR3. This chain links TRBV7-2 with TRBJ2-1; D may be TRBD2 (5 bases). This CDR3 has 15 residues. The germline gives CDR1 SGHTA, CDR2 FQGNSA. Trimming pared 5 bases from V and 2 bases from J, leaving 13 bases between. Here the CDR3 DNA reads TGTGCCAGCAGCCCCAGCGGATCCACCTACAATGAGCAGTTCTTC. This codes for CASSPSGSTYNEQFF.

The V call is TRBV5-1, the J call TRBJ2-2; maybe TRBD1 (6 bases). V was shortened by 5 bases and J by 6 bases, with 8 bases between the two germline ends. CDR1 SGHRS and CDR2 YFSETQ come from the germline V gene. The CDR3 contains 12 residues. As DNA, the CDR3 is TGCGCCAGCAGGAAGGGGGCCGGGGAGCTGTTTTTT. Its translation: CASRKGAGELFF. Supplemented by reference TRBV5-1 and TRBJ2-2, the full variable domain reads KAGVTQTPRYLIKTRGQQVTLSCSPISGHRSVSWYQQTPGQGLQFLFEYFSETQRNKGNFPGRFSGRQFSNSRSEMNVSTLELGDSALYLCASRKGAGELFFGEGSRLTVL.

About this clone itself: Other DNA sequences in the sample encode the same CDR3. V and J are TRBV28 and TRBJ1-2, with 8 nucleotides matching TRBD1. Germline V gene data show CDR1 as MDHEN and CDR2 as SYDVKM. The CDR3 sequence is 14 residues long. J was trimmed by 0 bases and V by 6 bases; bases with no gene match: 3. The CDR3 spells CASSLQGANYGYTF. The CDR3 nucleotides are TGTGCCAGCAGCCTACAGGGGGCTAACTATGGCTACACCTTC.

In DNA, the CDR3 is TGTGCCATCAGTGAGCCCAGCGTCCACGAGCAGTACTTC. Its translation: CAISEPSVHEQYF. This sequence joins TRBV10-3 and TRBJ2-7; no clear D gene. V gave up 2 bases and J gave up 5 bases, with 10 bases separating them. Germline V lookup: CDR1 ENHRY, CDR2 SYGVKD. This CDR3 region has 13 residues.

The chain couples TRBV7-9 to TRBJ2-1, with 9 positions matching TRBD2. The J segment lost 2 bases and the V segment lost 4 bases, leaving 9 bases of the junction unmatched. The CDR3 is made up of 17 amino acids. Germline assignment: CDR1 SEHNR and CDR2 FQNEAQ (reference sequence). The CDR3 nucleotides read TGTGCCAGCAGCTGGGGGACGGCGGGAGGGACCTACAATGAGCAGTTCTTC. Translating it yields CASSWGTAGGTYNEQFF.

The V call is TRBV18, the J call TRBJ2-2; D is undetermined. Trimming took off 4 bases at V and 6 bases at J, with 9 bases between the two ends. The CDR3 consists of 13 residues. Germline CDR1 is KGHSH and CDR2 is LQKENI. CDR3 in DNA: TGTGCCAGCTCACACCGTCAGGCCGGGGAGCTGTTTTTT. This translates into CASSHRQAGELFF.

This sequence joins TRBV15 and TRBJ2-7, with 7 bases fitting TRBD2. The CDR3 is made up of 15 amino acids. J gave up 6 bases and V 0 bases, and 8 bases lay outside the gene matches. Germline CDR1 LNHNV, CDR2 YYDKDF (reference sequence). CDR3 loop: CATSRDGGSGAEQYF. For the CDR3, the DNA is TGTGCCACCAGCAGAGACGGCGGGAGCGGGGCCGAGCAGTACTTC.

V gene TRBV21-1 combines with J gene TRBJ2-1; TRBD2, the table's D call, lacks a check against the DNA. TRBV21-1 is noted as a pseudogene. The CDR3 spans 17 residues. The DNA of the CDR3 is TGTGCCATAAAGGTCCCCGACTCGGGGGGATGGCACAATGAGCAGTTCTTC. It encodes CAIKVPDSGGWHNEQFF.

The CDR3 nucleotides read TGTGCCAGCAGTTTATGGGACAGACATTTGTGGCCAGCCAAAAACATTCAGTACTTC. This sequence encodes CASSLWDRHLWPAKNIQYF. This chain uses TRBV27 with TRBJ2-4; 7 bases map to TRBD1. This CDR3 is 19 amino acids long. Unmatched junction bases numbered 12, after V lost 1 base and J lost 0 bases. Germline values: CDR1 MNHEY, CDR2 SMNVEV (reference sequence).

The chain recombines TRBV19 with TRBJ2-1; 12 bases agree with TRBD2. Trimming took 6 bases from V and 6 from J; bases not matched to a gene: 6. Per the germline V gene, CDR1 is LNHDA and CDR2 is SQIVND (reference sequence). CDR3 length: 15 residues. As DNA, the CDR3 is TGTGCCAGTAGGTCTCTAGCGGGAGGGCCCAATGAGCAGTTCTTC. It codes for CASRSLAGGPNEQFF. Together with reference TRBV19 and TRBJ2-1, the CDR3 gives the full variable domain: DGGITQSPKYLFRKEGQNVTLSCEQNLNHDAMYWYRQDPGQGLRLIYYSQIVNDFQKGDIAEGYSVSREKKESFPLTVTSAQKNPTAFYLCASRSLAGGPNEQFFGPGTRLTVL.

About this clone itself: This same CDR3 is encoded by further DNA sequences in the sample. The chain links TRBV5-4 to TRBJ2-5, with D possibly matching TRBD1 (6 bases). CDR3 length: 13 amino acids. Trimming took 4 bases from V and 2 from J, leaving 9 bases between them. CDR1 and CDR2 from the germline V gene are SGHNT and YYREEE (reference sequence). CDR3 nucleotides: TGTGCCAGCAGCCTTGGACAGCAAGAGACCCAGTACTTC. Translated: CASSLGQQETQYF.